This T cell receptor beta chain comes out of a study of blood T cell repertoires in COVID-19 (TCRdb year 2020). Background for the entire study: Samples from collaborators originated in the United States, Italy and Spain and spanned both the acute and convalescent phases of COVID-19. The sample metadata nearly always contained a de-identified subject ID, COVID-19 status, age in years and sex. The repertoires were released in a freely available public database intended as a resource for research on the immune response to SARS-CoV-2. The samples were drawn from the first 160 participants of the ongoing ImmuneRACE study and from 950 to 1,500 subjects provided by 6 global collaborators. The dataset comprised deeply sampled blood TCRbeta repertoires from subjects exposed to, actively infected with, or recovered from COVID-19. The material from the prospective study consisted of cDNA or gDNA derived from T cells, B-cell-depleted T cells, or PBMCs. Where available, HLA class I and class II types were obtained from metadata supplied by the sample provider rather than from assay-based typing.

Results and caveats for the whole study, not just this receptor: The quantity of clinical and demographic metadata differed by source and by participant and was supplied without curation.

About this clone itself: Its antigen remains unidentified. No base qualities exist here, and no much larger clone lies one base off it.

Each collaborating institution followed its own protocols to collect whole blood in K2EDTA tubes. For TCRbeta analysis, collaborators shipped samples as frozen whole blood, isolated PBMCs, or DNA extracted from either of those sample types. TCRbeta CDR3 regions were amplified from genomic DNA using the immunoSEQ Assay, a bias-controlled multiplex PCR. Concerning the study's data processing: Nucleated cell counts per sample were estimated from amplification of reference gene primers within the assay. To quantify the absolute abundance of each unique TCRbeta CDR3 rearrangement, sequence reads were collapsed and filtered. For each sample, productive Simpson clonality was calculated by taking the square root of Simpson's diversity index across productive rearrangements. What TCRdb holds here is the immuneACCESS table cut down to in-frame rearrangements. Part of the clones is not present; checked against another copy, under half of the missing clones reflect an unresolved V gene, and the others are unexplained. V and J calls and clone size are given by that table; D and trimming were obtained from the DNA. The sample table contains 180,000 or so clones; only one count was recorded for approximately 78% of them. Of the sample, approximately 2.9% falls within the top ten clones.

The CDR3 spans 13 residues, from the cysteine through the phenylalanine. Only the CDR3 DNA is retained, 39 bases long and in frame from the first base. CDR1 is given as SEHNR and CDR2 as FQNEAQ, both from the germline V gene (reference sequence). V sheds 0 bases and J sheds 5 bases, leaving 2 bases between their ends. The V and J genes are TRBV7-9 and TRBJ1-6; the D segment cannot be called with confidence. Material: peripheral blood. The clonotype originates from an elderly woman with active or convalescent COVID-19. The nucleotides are TGTGCCAGCAGCTTAGCCAATAATTCACCCCTCCACTTT. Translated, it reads CASSLANNSPLHF.